These 3 T cell receptor beta chains were all obtained from the same sample, sequenced in a study of CXCR3-negative and CXCR3-positive naive CD8 T cells. UMI-tagged TRB cDNA libraries were built via 5' RACE. TCRdb reanalyzed the 5' RACE reads, giving one entry per CDR3 protein sequence and no DNA. Recorded for this sample: over 70,000 distinct CDR3 sequences. Sequenced: naive CXCR3- CD8+ T cells from blood. Subset here: CD45RO-CCR7+CD27+CD95- naive CD8+ T cells lacking CXCR3 (TNR3-). The receptors derive from a human donor in good health. Some clones in this sample may be carry-over from other donors' samples.

The chain combines TRBV4-2 with TRBJ2-2; TCRdb's D call of TRBD1 is untestable without DNA. The CDR3 is 15 amino acids. The germline CDR1 and CDR2 sequences are LGHNA and YNFKEQ. CDR3: CASSQGQGSSGELFF.

The CDR3 sequence is CASSFFPSGTKETQYF. The chain joins TRBV7-9 to TRBJ2-5; TCRdb picks TRBD2, but there is no DNA to check that call. Germline assignment: CDR1 SEHNR and CDR2 FQNEAQ (reference sequence). The CDR3 sequence is 16 residues long. Full variable domain (rest looked up from reference TRBV7-9 and TRBJ2-5): DTGVSQNPRHKITKRGQNVTFRCDPISEHNRLYWYRQTLGQGPEFLTYFQNEAQLEKSRLLSDRFSAERPKGSFSTLEIQRTEQGDSAMYLCASSFFPSGTKETQYFGPGTRLLVL.

This CDR3 reads CASSPRTSGRSSGANVLTF. V and J are TRBV2 and TRBJ2-6; TCRdb's D call of TRBD2 is untestable without DNA. CDR1 and CDR2 (germline): SNHLY, FYNNEI. The CDR3 extends over 19 amino acids.